Shown below are 19 T cell receptor beta chains from a single sample sequenced in a study of blood T cells in healthy people across ages. A sample-barcoded 5' primer and a J-beta primer mix were used in a second PCR of about 7 to 12 cycles. TCRdb re-called the 5' RACE reads with MiXCR, one entry per CDR3 protein. The sample contains fewer than 950,000 distinct CDR3 sequences, approximately 35% of which appear only once. Sequencing input: blood. The receptor source for this set is a man aged 18 to 30 in good health.

This clonotype was recorded at least ten times. The chain carries TRBV7-3 and TRBJ2-4; no clear D. CDR3 length: 13 amino acids. CDR1 is SGHTA, CDR2 FQGTGA, per germline. Between the trimmed V and J ends, which lost 8 bases and 2 bases, there was a span of 10 bases. CDR3 in amino acids: CASDQLSKNIQYF. DNA for the CDR3: TGTGCCAGCGACCAACTCTCCAAAAACATTCAGTACTTC.

The V call is TRBV21-1, the J call TRBJ2-3; the DNA was not compared with TRBD1, the D call given in the table. TRBV21-1 is an annotated pseudogene. CDR3 length equals 14 residues. In nucleotides, the CDR3 is TGTGCCAGCAGCAGAGGGTCCCGGGCAGATACGCAGTATTTT. Translated, it gives CASSRGSRADTQYF.

The sample holds many counts of this clonotype. V gene TRBV5-5 combines with J gene TRBJ2-7, with D perhaps assigned TRBD1 or TRBD2 (5 bases each). V was trimmed by 4 bases and J by 2 bases, leaving 13 bases between them. The CDR3 is 14 amino acids. Germline V gene data show CDR1 as SGHKS and CDR2 as YYEKEE (reference sequence). CDR3 nucleotides: TGTGCCAGCAGCATAAGACAGAGGGCCTACGAGCAGTACTTC. This translates into CASSIRQRAYEQYF.

The chain uses TRBV7-8 and TRBJ2-1; TRBD2 matches at 11 bases. CDR1 and CDR2 from the germline V gene are SGHVS and FQNEAQ. The CDR3 is 17 amino acids. J was trimmed by 10 bases and V by 4 bases; bases with no gene match: 15. The CDR3 loop is CASSSKSATRTSGEQFF. CDR3 DNA sequence: TGTGCCAGCAGCTCGAAGTCAGCCACGAGGACTAGCGGGGAGCAGTTCTTC.

This chain uses TRBV20-1 with TRBJ2-5; D is possibly TRBD1 (5 bases). Trimming stripped 6 bases from V and 1 base from J, with 12 bases between. This CDR3 spans 13 amino acids. Germline-derived CDR1 and CDR2 are DFQATT and SNEGSKA (reference sequence). CDR3 coding DNA: TGCAGTGCCATAGGGGTGGGCCAAGAGACCCAGTACTTC. Translated, it gives CSAIGVGQETQYF.

This sequence joins TRBV7-9 and TRBJ2-2; possibly TRBD1 for D (5 bases). This CDR3 region has 15 residues. The germline CDR1 and CDR2 sequences are SEHNR and FQNEAQ (reference sequence). The ends were cut back, 5 bases at V and 3 bases at J, with 13 bases in the middle. The CDR3 DNA follows: TGTGCCAGCAGCCCACAGGCAGGGTACACCGGGGAGCTGTTTTTT. It translates to CASSPQAGYTGELFF.

This clonotype was counted between two and nine times. V is TRBV6-5 and J is TRBJ2-4; D possibly corresponds to TRBD2 (5 bases). The CDR3 has 11 amino acids. The germline V gene encodes CDR1 MNHEY and CDR2 SVGAGI. Trimming took off 6 bases at V and 13 bases at J, with 13 bases between the two ends. CDR3 loop: CASSSEWEQYF. As DNA, the CDR3 is TGTGCCAGCAGCAGCGAGTGGGAGCAGTACTTC.

The chain links TRBV2 to TRBJ1-2, with D uncertain. Trimming took off 9 bases at V and 3 bases at J, with 11 bases between the two ends. The CDR3 sequence is 12 residues long. Germline assignment: CDR1 SNHLY and CDR2 FYNNEI. CDR3: CASLGRYYGYTF. Here the CDR3 DNA reads TGTGCCAGTCTCGGACGATACTATGGCTACACCTTC.

This clonotype has a count of ten or more. The chain recombines TRBV9 with TRBJ2-3, with 8 bases identical to TRBD2. Germline V gene lookup returns CDR1 SGDLS and CDR2 YYNGEE. This CDR3 has 16 amino acids. V trimming: 3 bases; J trimming: 4 bases; junction bases outside the gene matches: 10. In DNA, the CDR3 is TGTGCCAGCAGCGACCCTGGCAGCGGGGGCGCAGATACGCAGTATTTT. Translating it yields CASSDPGSGGADTQYF.

In its sample, this clonotype was seen a few times. This may come from a read error, since a much larger clone is one base off. This sequence joins TRBV5-1 and TRBJ2-5; 13 positions match TRBD2. Germline lookup yields CDR1 SGHRS and CDR2 YFSETQ. The CDR3 spans 15 residues. V dropped 3 bases and J dropped 11; count of bases not matched to a gene: 10. In DNA, the CDR3 is TGCGCCAGCAGCTGGACTAGCGGGGGACACAATGAGCAGTACTTC. Its protein product is CASSWTSGGHNEQYF.

This clonotype was detected only a few times. The genes are TRBV20-1 and TRBJ2-1; D uncertain. The end of the DNA aligns better with TRBJ2-7, so the J call may be wrong. Per germline, CDR1 DFQATT and CDR2 SNEGSKA (reference sequence). The CDR3 sequence is 14 residues long. The chain's CDR3 is CSARDGLDYNEQYF. The CDR3 DNA reads TGCAGTGCTAGAGATGGTCTGGATTACAATGAGCAGTACTTC.

This clonotype occurred a few times. This rearrangement joins TRBV6-5 to TRBJ2-1, with TRBD1 as a possible D gene (6 bases). The CDR3 consists of 14 residues. Germline V gene sequence: CDR1 MNHEY, CDR2 SVGAGI. V lost 6 bases and J 8 bases, leaving 17 bases between the germline ends. This CDR3 is CASRLLTGSDEQFF. In nucleotides, the CDR3 is TGTGCCAGCAGATTACTTACAGGGAGCGATGAGCAGTTCTTC.

The chain uses TRBV3-1 and TRBJ1-2, with D maybe TRBD1 (5 bases). V was clipped by 0 bases and J by 4 bases, with 9 bases between them. This CDR3 has 14 amino acids. Germline lookup yields CDR1 LGHDT and CDR2 YNNKEL (reference sequence). The CDR3 loop reads CASSQESGTYGYTF. DNA for the CDR3: TGTGCCAGCAGCCAAGAGAGCGGGACCTATGGCTACACCTTC.

This clonotype was found a few times. The chain links TRBV20-1 to TRBJ2-5, with 8 bases fitting TRBD1. The CDR3 is 14 residues long. Germline CDR1 DFQATT, CDR2 SNEGSKA (reference sequence). V trimming: 0 bases; J trimming: 5 bases; junction bases outside the gene matches: 5. The CDR3 DNA reads TGCAGTGCTAGAGATCGGACAGGGTGGGAGACCCAGTACTTC. Translated, it gives CSARDRTGWETQYF.

The table lists this clonotype with a few counts. This chain links TRBV6-2 or TRBV6-3 with TRBJ2-7; D possibly uses TRBD1 or TRBD2 (5 bases each). With the DNA end fitting TRBJ2-5 better, the J assignment may be wrong. This CDR3 is 15 amino acids long. Germline values: CDR1 MNHEY, CDR2 SVGEGT. The CDR3 coding sequence is TGTGCCAGCAGTTCGTTAGGGGACCCCCTCCCGACCCAGTACTTC. Translating it yields CASSSLGDPLPTQYF.

This clonotype came up a few times. The chain is built from TRBV5-1 and TRBJ2-5; 12 bases match TRBD1. Germline loops: CDR1 SGHRS, CDR2 YFSETQ. V was pared by 0 bases and J by 5 bases, with 8 bases of the junction left unmatched. The CDR3 sequence is 17 residues long. The CDR3 spells CASSLAGDRGLWETQYF. Written as DNA, the CDR3 is TGCGCCAGCAGCTTGGCCGGGGACAGGGGGCTTTGGGAGACCCAGTACTTC.

In DNA, the CDR3 is TGTGCCAGCAGCCCCACTCGGACGATTTTCGACGAAAAACTGTTTTTT. Translating it yields CASSPTRTIFDEKLFF. The chain employs TRBV5-5 and TRBJ1-4; D gene ambiguous. The CDR3 loop spans 16 amino acids. Per germline, CDR1 SGHKS and CDR2 YYEKEE (reference sequence). V was pared by 4 bases and J by 8 bases, with 21 bases between. Together with reference TRBV5-5 and TRBJ1-4, the CDR3 gives the full variable domain: DAGVTQSPTHLIKTRGQQVTLRCSPISGHKSVSWYQQVLGQGPQFIFQYYEKEERGRGNFPDRFSARQFPNYSSELNVNALLLGDSALYLCASSPTRTIFDEKLFFGSGTQLSVL.

The chain joins TRBV7-2 to TRBJ2-7; D gene ambiguous. This CDR3 is 16 amino acids long. Germline loops: CDR1 SGHTA, CDR2 FQGNSA. Trimming took off 5 bases at V and 7 bases at J, with 24 bases between the two ends. The CDR3 sequence: CASSPRAVNSYNEQYF. The CDR3 DNA follows: TGTGCCAGCAGCCCCCGGGCCGTGAACTCCTACAATGAGCAGTACTTC.

This clonotype came up many times. The chain combines TRBV20-1 with TRBJ2-3, with TRBD2 matching over 7 bases. CDR3 length: 15 amino acids. Per germline, CDR1 DFQATT and CDR2 SNEGSKA (reference sequence). The junction had 7 bases not matched to a gene; V was cut back by 3 bases and J by 1 base. The CDR3 loop reads CSASSGGGGTDTQYF. The CDR3 nucleotides read TGCAGTGCTAGTTCGGGGGGAGGGGGCACAGATACGCAGTATTTT.